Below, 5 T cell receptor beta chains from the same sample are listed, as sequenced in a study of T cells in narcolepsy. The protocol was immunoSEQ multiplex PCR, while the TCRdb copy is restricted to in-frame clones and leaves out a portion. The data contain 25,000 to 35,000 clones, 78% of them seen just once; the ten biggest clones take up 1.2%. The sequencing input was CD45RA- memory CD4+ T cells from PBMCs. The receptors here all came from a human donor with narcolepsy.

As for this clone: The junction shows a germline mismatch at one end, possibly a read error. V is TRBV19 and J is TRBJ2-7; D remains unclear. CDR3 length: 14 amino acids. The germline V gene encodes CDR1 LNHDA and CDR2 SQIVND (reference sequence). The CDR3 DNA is TGTGCCAGTAGTTCCCTCAGAGCCTCCGACGAGCAGTACTTC. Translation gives CASSSLRASDEQYF.

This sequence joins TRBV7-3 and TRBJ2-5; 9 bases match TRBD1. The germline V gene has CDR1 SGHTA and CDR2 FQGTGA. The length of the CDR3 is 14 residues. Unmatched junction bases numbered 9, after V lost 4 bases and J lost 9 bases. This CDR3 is CASSSTGGREAQYF. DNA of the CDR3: TGTGCCAGCAGCTCTACAGGGGGCAGGGAGGCCCAGTACTTC.

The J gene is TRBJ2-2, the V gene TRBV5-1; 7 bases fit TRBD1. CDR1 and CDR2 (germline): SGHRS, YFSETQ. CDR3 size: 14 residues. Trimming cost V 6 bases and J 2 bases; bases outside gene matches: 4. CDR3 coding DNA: TGCGCCAGCAAGGGGGCGGCAAACACCGGGGAGCTGTTTTTT. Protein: CASKGAANTGELFF.

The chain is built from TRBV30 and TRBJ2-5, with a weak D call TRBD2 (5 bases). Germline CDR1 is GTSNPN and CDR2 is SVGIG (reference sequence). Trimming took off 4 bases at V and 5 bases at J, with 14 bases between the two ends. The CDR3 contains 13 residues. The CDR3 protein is CAWNREGRETQYF. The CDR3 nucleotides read TGTGCCTGGAACCGGGAAGGTCGGGAGACCCAGTACTTC.

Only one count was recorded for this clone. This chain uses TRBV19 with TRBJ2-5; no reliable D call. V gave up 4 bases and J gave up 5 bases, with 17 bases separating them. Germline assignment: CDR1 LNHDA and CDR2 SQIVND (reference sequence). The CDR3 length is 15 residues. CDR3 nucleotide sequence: TGTGCCAGTAGTAGATTACAGCAGGTTGGGGAGACCCAGTACTTC. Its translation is CASSRLQQVGETQYF.